This TCR beta chain was obtained from a study of cytomegalovirus exposure and HLA in healthy donors. Study-wide findings and caveats: The sole available immune exposure information was CMV serostatus. In a later analysis, parvovirus B19, influenza, CMV and Epstein-Barr virus appeared linked to several top co-occurrence clusters.

Concerning this clone itself: Antigen unknown.

Primers for the PCR totalled 60 Vbeta and 13 Jbeta. Sequencing was performed with immunoSEQ multiplex PCR; in TCRdb, only in-frame clones are kept and a portion is missing. This sample carries roughly 100,000 clones, more than 60% of them seen once, and the ten largest clones take 2% to 2.5%. The source material was PBMCs. The receptor was isolated from a man aged 25-45 years in good health and CMV-seronegative.

The CDR3 region is CASSSDAGQHNQPQHF. The CDR3 coding sequence is TGTGCCAGCAGCTCCGATGCCGGACAGCACAATCAGCCCCAGCATTTT. The gene calls are TRBV7-9 and TRBJ1-5; D may be TRBD1 (6 bases). The CDR3 loop spans 16 amino acids. CDR1 and CDR2 (germline): SEHNR, FQNEAQ (reference sequence). Deletions cut 4 bases from V and 3 bases from J, with 16 bases between.